This note documents a single T cell receptor beta chain sequence. This sample was included in a study of T cells in Graves' hyperthyroidism and ophthalmopathy. V lost 0 bases and J lost 2, with 10 bases in between. There are 15 residues in the CDR3. Germline V CDR1 and CDR2: MGHRA, YSYEKL. RNA transcripts gave rise to amplified TCR beta CDR3 regions. First-round RT-PCR targeting the TCR CDR3 was performed with the HTBI primer set. From the multiplex PCR reads, TCRdb called clonotypes with MiXCR, one entry per CDR3 protein. The sample holds under 350,000 distinct CDR3 sequences, roughly 18% seen once. Diagnoses were made from clinical symptoms, serum measures (thyroxine and TRAb), thyroid ultrasound and orbital computed tomography. Source material for PBMCs was 9 to 10 ml fresh peripheral blood.

Sequencing input: blood. The chain carries TRBV4-1 and TRBJ1-1, with D perhaps matching TRBD1 (5 bases). The origin of this receptor is a woman aged 45-60 years with Graves' hyperthyroidism. CDR3 sequence (DNA): TGCGCCAGCAGCCAAGATGGGGCCTTAAACACTGAAGCTTTCTTT. This translates into CASSQDGALNTEAFF.